Below, 5 T cell receptor beta chains from the same sample are listed, as sequenced in a study of T cells after posttransplantation cyclophosphamide. A marrow graft followed busulfan-fludarabine conditioning, with cyclophosphamide on days +3 and +4. The assay was immunoSEQ multiplex PCR, and TCRdb's table has in-frame clones only and misses some. The sample holds roughly 10,000 clones, and no clone turns up only once. The specimen was PBMCs, collected after allogeneic stem cell transplant with posttransplant cyclophosphamide. Every receptor here comes from a female patient aged 35-55 years who received an allogeneic stem cell transplant from a related donor, was CMV-positive, and had no GVHD. The graft donor may be the source of some T cells.

This clone has at least ten counts. The chain recombines TRBV10-3 with TRBJ2-5; the D is unclear. CDR1 is ENHRY and CDR2 is SYGVKD in the germline V gene. This CDR3 spans 13 amino acids. Trimming took off 6 bases at V and 1 base at J, with 9 bases between the two ends. Written as DNA, the CDR3 is TGTGCCATCAGAGGGCAGCCCCAAGAGACCCAGTACTTC. Its protein is CAIRGQPQETQYF.

Ten or more counts support this clone. The rearrangement joins TRBV6-1 to TRBJ1-1; D possibly corresponds to TRBD1 (5 bases). CDR3 length: 14 residues. V was cut by 3 bases and J by 2 bases, with 10 bases left in between. Germline V gene lookup returns CDR1 MNHNS and CDR2 SASEGT. CDR3 amino acids: CASSDGGGNTEAFF. In DNA form, the CDR3 reads TGTGCCAGCAGTGATGGGGGGGGTAACACTGAAGCTTTCTTT.

In this sample, this clone turned up many times. The rearrangement joins TRBV9 to TRBJ1-3; no definite D call. The CDR3 has 14 amino acids. Trimming cost V 5 bases and J 0 bases, with 9 bases left between them. CDR1 SGDLS and CDR2 YYNGEE come from the germline V gene. CDR3 bases: TGTGCCAGCAGGTCAACAGCCTCTGGAAACACCATATATTTT. It specifies CASRSTASGNTIYF. The variable domain in full, with the rest retrieved from reference TRBV9 and TRBJ1-3, is DSGVTQTPKHLITATGQRVTLRCSPRSGDLSVYWYQQSLDQGLQFLIQYYNGEERAKGNILERFSAQQFPDLHSELNLSSLELGDSALYFCASRSTASGNTIYFGEGSWLTVV.

The V and J genes are TRBV12-3 or TRBV12-4 and TRBJ2-3; TRBD1 matches 7 bases. Trimming at V came to 3 bases and at J to 5 bases, leaving 11 bases not matched to a gene. CDR3 length: 16 amino acids. CDR3 in amino acids: CASSFMMTGHGDTQYF. In DNA, the CDR3 is TGTGCCAGCAGTTTCATGATGACAGGGCACGGAGATACGCAGTATTTT.

This clone was detected many times. The chain combines TRBV24-1 with TRBJ2-2; tentatively, D is TRBD1 (6 bases). The germline gives CDR1 KGHDR, CDR2 SFDVKD. The CDR3 has 13 amino acids. The V gene lost 9 bases and the J gene lost 4 bases, with 11 bases spanning the gap. CDR3 bases: TGTGCCACCCAGGGGTTGCGCACCGGGGAGCTGTTTTTT. This codes for CATQGLRTGELFF.